This entry lists 22 T cell receptor beta chains sequenced from one sample in a study of shared clonotypes between healthy human individuals. Measured with immunoSEQ multiplex PCR; TCRdb has only the in-frame clones, and not every one. The data show approximately 2,300,000 clones, just under 95% seen once. Sequencing was done on a sample of naive CD4+ T cells from PBMCs. Subset in this sample: CD45RA+ positively selected. These receptors originate from a man between 18 and 35 years old in good health. Some clones in this sample may be carry-over from other donors' samples.

The rearrangement uses TRBV7-6 and TRBJ2-2, with 8 bases fitting TRBD1. Germline lookup yields CDR1 SGHVS and CDR2 FNYEAQ. This CDR3 contains 16 residues. J was trimmed by 3 bases and V by 5 bases; bases with no gene match: 8. CDR3 DNA sequence: TGTGCCAGCAGCCCCCGCCCGGGACAGGACACCGGGGAGCTGTTTTTT. As protein: CASSPRPGQDTGELFF.

This sequence joins TRBV7-2 and TRBJ1-1; D gene uncertain. From germline, CDR1 is SGHTA and CDR2 FQGNSA. CDR3 size: 15 residues. V was trimmed by 0 bases and J by 4 bases, leaving 12 bases between them. The CDR3 coding sequence is TGTGCCAGCAGCTTAGCTCGAGGATCCGGCACTGAAGCTTTCTTT. It translates to CASSLARGSGTEAFF.

The chain uses TRBV11-1 and TRBJ2-5; a weak D match, TRBD1 (7 bases). Trimming left V 3 bases short and J 2 bases short, with 10 bases between. There are 14 residues in the CDR3. The germline V gene encodes CDR1 SGHAT and CDR2 FQDESV (reference sequence). CDR3 DNA sequence: TGTGCCAGCAGCTTGGCGGGACAGCAAGAGACCCAGTACTTC. Its protein is CASSLAGQQETQYF. Combining the CDR3 with reference TRBV11-1 and TRBJ2-5 gives the whole variable domain EAEVAQSPRYKITEKSQAVAFWCDPISGHATLYWYRQILGQGPELLVQFQDESVVDDSQLPKDRFSAERLKGVDSTLKIQPAELGDSAMYLCASSLAGQQETQYFGPGTRLLVL.

This clone was seen just once. J is TRBJ1-2 and V is TRBV28; maybe TRBD1 (5 bases). The germline V and J ends were trimmed by 2 bases and 8 bases, with 15 bases remaining between them. Germline-derived CDR1 and CDR2 are MDHEN and SYDVKM. This CDR3 region has 14 residues. CDR3 sequence (DNA): TGTGCCAGCAGTTTAGGCAGGGCAGGGAAAGGCTACACCTTC. Translation gives CASSLGRAGKGYTF.

The table lists this clone with a count of one. The DNA of the CDR3 is TGCGCCAGCAGCTTTCTTCCGGGACAGCGAGAGACCCAGTACTTC. This sequence encodes CASSFLPGQRETQYF. The chain joins TRBV5-1 to TRBJ2-5, with TRBD1 matching 7 bases. Looked up from germline, CDR1 is SGHRS and CDR2 is YFSETQ. The CDR3 length is 15 residues. Trimming took 2 bases from V and 4 from J; bases not matched to a gene: 8.

The chain couples TRBV18 to TRBJ1-3, with a weak D call TRBD1 (5 bases). V was trimmed by 3 bases and J by 4 bases, leaving 13 bases between them. The CDR3 has 15 amino acids. Germline V gives CDR1 KGHSH, CDR2 LQKENI. DNA for the CDR3: TGTGCCAGCTCACCGGACACTCGAGTAGGAAACACCATATATTTT. Amino acids: CASSPDTRVGNTIYF.

As regards this clone: The same CDR3 arises from other DNA sequences in this sample as well. The chain employs TRBV5-6 and TRBJ1-1; D not certain. This CDR3 spans 13 amino acids. Germline loops: CDR1 SGHDT, CDR2 YYEEEE. The V gene lost 4 bases and the J gene lost 1 base, with 8 bases spanning the gap. The CDR3 DNA follows: TGTGCCAGCAGCCGGACGGGGAACACTGAAGCTTTCTTT. Its translation: CASSRTGNTEAFF.

The chain combines TRBV14 with TRBJ2-1; 12 nucleotides match TRBD2. The V and J ends lost 0 bases and 2 bases, in that order; junction bases with no gene match: 2. Germline-derived CDR1 and CDR2 are SGHDN and FVKESK. The CDR3 is made up of 17 amino acids. DNA for the CDR3: TGTGCCAGCAGCCAAGAGACTAGCGGGAGTCCCTACAATGAGCAGTTCTTC. It encodes CASSQETSGSPYNEQFF.

This rearrangement joins TRBV7-2 to TRBJ1-1; maybe TRBD1 (5 bases). The CDR3 covers 14 residues. Trimming stripped 5 bases from V and 1 base from J, with 11 bases between. From germline, CDR1 is SGHTA and CDR2 FQGNSA. The CDR3, as DNA: TGTGCCAGCAGCGTAGGGACGGCGAACACTGAAGCTTTCTTT. It yields the protein CASSVGTANTEAFF.

This clone was observed once. The J gene is TRBJ2-5, the V gene TRBV28, with 10 bases aligning to TRBD1. This CDR3 has 14 amino acids. Unmatched junction bases numbered 7, after V lost 4 bases and J lost 8 bases. CDR1 is MDHEN, CDR2 SYDVKM, per germline. DNA for the CDR3: TGTGCCAGCAGTTCCGGGACAGGGGCTCGCACCCAGTACTTC. Its protein product is CASSSGTGARTQYF.

The chain joins TRBV19 to TRBJ1-5; a possible D gene is TRBD1 (6 bases). V gave up 9 bases and J gave up 1 base, with 10 bases separating them. Germline CDR1 is LNHDA and CDR2 is SQIVND (reference sequence). This CDR3 contains 13 residues. The DNA of the CDR3 is TGTGCCAGCGGGACAACAAGCAATCAGCCCCAGCATTTT. Protein sequence: CASGTTSNQPQHF.

The V and J genes are TRBV4-2 and TRBJ2-1; D assignment may be TRBD1 or TRBD2 (6 bases each). V lost 3 bases, J lost 5 bases, and 17 bases lay in between. The CDR3 is made up of 16 amino acids. Germline CDR1 and CDR2: LGHNA and YNFKEQ. The CDR3 loop is CASSQAGGAFDNEQFF. The CDR3 coding sequence is TGTGCCAGCAGCCAGGCCGGGGGCGCGTTTGACAATGAGCAGTTCTTC.

This chain joins TRBV18 and TRBJ1-5, with D maybe TRBD1 (6 bases). This CDR3 contains 16 residues. V lost 3 bases, J lost 6 bases, and 18 bases lay in between. In germline, CDR1 is KGHSH, CDR2 LQKENI. The CDR3 sequence: CASSPNPPGAGQPQHF. The CDR3 nucleotides are TGTGCCAGCTCACCGAACCCCCCGGGGGCCGGTCAGCCCCAGCATTTT.

This clone was seen once. The chain employs TRBV11-2 and TRBJ2-7, with a tentative D call TRBD2 (6 bases). The CDR3 covers 18 residues. Between the trimmed V and J ends, which lost 1 base and 0 bases, there was a span of 19 bases. Per germline, CDR1 SGHAT and CDR2 FQNNGV. The CDR3 sequence: CASSLVFDRDSSSYEQYF. The CDR3 bases are TGTGCCAGCAGCTTAGTGTTCGACCGGGACTCCTCCTCCTACGAGCAGTACTTC.

This clone has a single count. The chain carries TRBV6-1 and TRBJ2-2; no reliable D call. Per the germline V gene, CDR1 is MNHNS and CDR2 is SASEGT. This CDR3 spans 13 amino acids. Trimming took 7 bases from V and 2 from J, leaving 8 bases between them. The CDR3, as DNA: TGTGCCAGCACCAGGTCAAACACCGGGGAGCTGTTTTTT. Amino acids: CASTRSNTGELFF.

The gene calls are TRBV5-4 and TRBJ1-1; the D is unclear. This CDR3 has 13 amino acids. V was cut by 1 base and J by 6 bases, with 10 bases left in between. Germline V CDR1 and CDR2: SGHNT, YYREEE (reference sequence). CDR3 DNA: TGTGCCAGCAGCTTGAAGCGGGCCCCTGAAGCTTTCTTT. This sequence encodes CASSLKRAPEAFF.

This clone was picked up one time. The chain couples TRBV14 to TRBJ2-7; TRBD2 matches at 12 bases. The V gene end was trimmed by 4 bases and the J gene end by 8 bases; junction bases not matched to a gene: 12. Germline V lookup: CDR1 SGHDN, CDR2 FVKESK. The CDR3 runs to 16 residues. CDR3 in amino acids: CASSPLTSGSRRQQYF. In DNA form, the CDR3 reads TGTGCCAGCAGCCCCTTGACTAGCGGGAGCCGTAGGCAGCAGTACTTC.

This rearrangement joins TRBV7-8 to TRBJ2-2; the D gene is possibly TRBD1 (6 bases). The CDR3 spans 14 residues. V lost 5 bases and J 3 bases, leaving 10 bases between the germline ends. Germline CDR1 SGHVS, CDR2 FQNEAQ. CDR3 residues: CASSQDRYTGELFF. CDR3 nucleotides: TGTGCCAGCAGCCAAGACAGGTACACCGGGGAGCTGTTTTTT.

The chain is built from TRBV28 and TRBJ2-7; 8 positions agree with TRBD1. Germline-derived CDR1 and CDR2 are MDHEN and SYDVKM. CDR3 length: 13 amino acids. Trimming removed 6 bases from V and 7 bases from J; junction bases left unmatched: 8. The CDR3 DNA reads TGTGCCAGCAGGCCAGGGGGCGCGGAGGAGCAGTACTTC. Protein: CASRPGGAEEQYF.

This chain connects TRBV5-1 to TRBJ2-1, with D hard to call. Germline V gene lookup returns CDR1 SGHRS and CDR2 YFSETQ. This CDR3 is 16 amino acids long. The V and J ends lost 1 base and 7 bases respectively, with 18 bases between them. The CDR3 nucleotides read TGCGCCAGCAGCTTGTTCCCCCTACCCGTAAATAATGAGCAGTTCTTC. It specifies CASSLFPLPVNNEQFF.

The CDR3 region is CASSPSGVSYNEQFF. In DNA, the CDR3 is TGTGCCAGCAGCCCAAGCGGGGTCTCCTACAATGAGCAGTTCTTC. V and J are TRBV5-6 and TRBJ2-1, with 7 nucleotides matching TRBD2. The length of the CDR3 is 15 residues. Unmatched junction bases numbered 4, after V lost 4 bases and J lost 0 bases. CDR1 and CDR2 from the germline V gene are SGHDT and YYEEEE.

The CDR3 region has the DNA TGTGCCAGTAGTTCGCCGGGACTGAACTACAATGAGCAGTTCTTC. Translated: CASSSPGLNYNEQFF. The rearrangement links TRBV19 to TRBJ2-1, with D maybe TRBD2 (6 bases). Germline V gives CDR1 LNHDA, CDR2 SQIVND (reference sequence). The CDR3 covers 15 residues. The V and J ends lost 5 bases and 3 bases respectively, with 14 bases between them.